This note documents a single T cell receptor beta chain sequence. Its antigen is not known. V lost 4 bases and J lost 2, with 11 bases in between. From germline, CDR1 is SGDLS and CDR2 YYNGEE. This CDR3 has 14 amino acids. This sample is part of a study of CD4 T cells in relation to SARS-CoV-2 and coronaviruses. As for the study in general: TCR beta CDR3s were sequenced after roughly ten-day antigen culture of PBMCs. Crossreactive spike epitopes shared across donors were mapped to their HLA restriction.

Produced via immunoSEQ multiplex PCR; TCRdb's table is partial and in-frame only. The repertoire holds about 26,000 clones, around 67% seen once, with 20% to 25% in the top ten. The unexposed donors gave CD4+ T cells in about 2010-2019, prior to COVID-19. CD4+ T cells were isolated from the cells after roughly 11 days of culture. Cultures held 2 million to 2.5 million PBMCs per well with 8.5 to 10 IU/ml IL-2. The rearrangement joins TRBV9 to TRBJ2-3; D is possibly TRBD2 (6 bases). The material sequenced was CD4+ T cells from PBMCs, cultured in vitro. The origin of this receptor is a human donor in good health. CDR3 coding DNA: TGTGCCAGCAGCCTATCGGGAGTCACAGATACGCAGTATTTT. Translating it yields CASSLSGVTDTQYF.